This paragraph reports one TCR beta chain. Its antigen is not identified. The data are from a study of beta chain features in type 1 diabetes. Whole-study results and caveats: Type 1 diabetes patients had moderately but significantly shorter TCRB CDR3s in all four CD4+ subsets.

Expressed TCRB transcripts were sequenced after all isolated RNA was converted to cDNA. Repertoires were generated with immunoSEQ multiplex PCR, while TCRdb's copy carries only in-frame clones and drops some. The sample gives about 240,000 clones, about 14% of which show up once; 0.015% to 0.02% is in the top ten. Sequenced sample: naive CD4+ T cells from blood. This clonotype was sampled from a man aged 30-40 years with type 1 diabetes.

CDR3 amino acids: CASRTGLANPYEQYF. In DNA, the CDR3 is TGTGCCAGCAGGACGGGACTAGCGAACCCCTACGAGCAGTACTTC. J is TRBJ2-7 and V is TRBV6-5, with 10 bases aligning to TRBD2. The length of the CDR3 is 15 residues. Germline CDR1 MNHEY, CDR2 SVGAGI. V dropped 6 bases and J dropped 2; count of bases not matched to a gene: 7.